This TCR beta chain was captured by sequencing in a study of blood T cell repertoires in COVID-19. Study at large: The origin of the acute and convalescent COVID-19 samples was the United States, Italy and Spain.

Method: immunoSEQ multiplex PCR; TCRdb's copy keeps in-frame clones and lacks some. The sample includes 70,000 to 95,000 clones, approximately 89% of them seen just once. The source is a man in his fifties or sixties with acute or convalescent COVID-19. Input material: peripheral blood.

The chain's CDR3 is CASSLILQGLTDTQYF. CDR3 DNA: TGTGCCAGCAGCTTAATCCTACAGGGGTTGACAGATACGCAGTATTTT. J is TRBJ2-3 and V is TRBV7-2; 7 bases line up with TRBD1. Trimming at V came to 2 bases and at J to 3 bases, leaving 8 bases not matched to a gene. The CDR3 has 16 residues. CDR1 and CDR2 (germline): SGHTA, FQGNSA.